This TCR beta chain emerged from a study of blood T cell repertoires in COVID-19 (TCRdb year 2020). Looking at the study overall: Samples from collaborators originated in the United States, Italy and Spain and spanned both the acute and convalescent phases of COVID-19. The prospective study material was composed of cDNA or gDNA derived from T cells, B-cell-depleted T cells, or PBMCs. The dataset comprised deeply sampled blood TCRbeta repertoires from subjects exposed to, actively infected with, or recovered from COVID-19. The repertoires were made available in a free public database intended to serve as a resource for research on the immune response to SARS-CoV-2. Samples came from the ongoing ImmuneRACE study (first 160 participants) plus 1,254 subjects from 6 global collaborators. The sample metadata nearly always contained a de-identified subject ID, COVID-19 status, age in years and sex. HLA class I and class II types, where available, came from metadata supplied by the sample provider rather than from assay-based typing. Paper-wide results and their limitations: The amount of clinical and demographic metadata varied by source and participant and was provided uncurated.

In regard to this clone: Its antigen is unknown. Qualities for individual bases were not recorded, and no much larger clone is one base off.

TCRbeta CDR3 regions were amplified from genomic DNA by means of the immunoSEQ Assay, a bias-controlled multiplex PCR. Regarding the original processing steps: The number of nucleated cells in each sample was estimated from the amplification of reference gene primers within the assay. To quantify the absolute abundance of each unique TCRbeta CDR3 rearrangement, sequence reads were collapsed and filtered. For each sample, productive Simpson clonality was calculated as the square root of Simpson's diversity index across productive rearrangements. The immuneACCESS repertoire file appears here via TCRdb, limited to in-frame rearrangements. These files lack a portion of the clones; in checked studies, under half of the deficit traces to unresolved V genes, and the cause of the others is not known. V and J calls and clone size are given by that table; D and trimming were obtained from the DNA. This sample comprises 60,000 or so clones, 80% to 85% of them detected only once. The ten largest account for approximately 12% of the sample.

Whole blood was collected in K2EDTA tubes by collaborating institutions according to the institutions' own protocols. For TCRbeta analysis, collaborators shipped samples as frozen whole blood, isolated PBMCs, or DNA extracted from either of those sample types. The trim is 6 bases for V and 1 base for J, with a gap of 10 bases between the germline ends. The germline V gene encodes CDR1 LNHNV and CDR2 YYDKDF (reference sequence). The CDR3 covers 13 residues, taking in both the cysteine and the phenylalanine. This entry keeps only the CDR3 DNA: 39 bases, framed from base 1. This sequence was found in a human donor in a cohort sampled during active COVID-19. The sequence joins TRBV15 to TRBJ2-7; a weak D assignment points to TRBD2 (6 bases agree). The specimen was peripheral blood. The CDR3 has the sequence CATSPGVSYEQYF. The nucleotide sequence is given as TGTGCCACCAGTCCGGGGGTATCCTACGAGCAGTACTTC.